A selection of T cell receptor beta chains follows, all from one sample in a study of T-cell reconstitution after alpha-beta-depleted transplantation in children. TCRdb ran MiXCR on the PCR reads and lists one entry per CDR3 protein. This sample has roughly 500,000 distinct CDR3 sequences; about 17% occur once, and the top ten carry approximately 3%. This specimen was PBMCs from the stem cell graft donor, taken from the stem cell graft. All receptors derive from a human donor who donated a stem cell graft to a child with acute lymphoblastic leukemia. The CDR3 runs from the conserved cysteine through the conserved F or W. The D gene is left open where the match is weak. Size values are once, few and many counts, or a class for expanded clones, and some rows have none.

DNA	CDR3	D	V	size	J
TGTGCCAGCAGCCTATTTATCCTGCGGGACAACACCGGGGAGCTGTTTTTT	CASSLFILRDNTGELFF	NA	TRBV12-3/TRBV12-4	few	TRBJ2-2
TGTGCCAGCAGCCGCATAGAGGGTAATGAGCAGTTCTTC	CASSRIEGNEQFF	NA	TRBV7-2	many	TRBJ2-1
TGTGCCAGCAGCTTAGAATCCAGGGCAAAGACCCAGTACTTC	CASSLESRAKTQYF	NA	TRBV11-2	NA	TRBJ2-5
TGCGCCAGCAGCCAAGAACCGGGGAGCTCCTACAATGAGCAGTTCTTC	CASSQEPGSSYNEQFF	NA	TRBV4-1	NA	TRBJ2-1
TGTGCCAGCAGCGTAGTCCGGGGCGAGGCTTTCTTT	CASSVVRGEAFF	NA	TRBV9	NA	TRBJ1-1
TGCAGTGCTAGAGATCGCGGACTAGCGGAATACAATGAGCAGTTCTTC	CSARDRGLAEYNEQFF	TRBD2	TRBV20-1	NA	TRBJ2-1
TGTGCCAGCAGCTTGGGACTAGAAGTGTACGAGCAGTACTTC	CASSLGLEVYEQYF	NA	TRBV5-6	few	TRBJ2-7
TGTGCCAGCAGCTTGTCGACAGGGAATTACGAGCAGTACTTC	CASSLSTGNYEQYF	TRBD1	TRBV5-4	few	TRBJ2-7
TGTGCCAGCAGCCAGCAAATCGACAGGGCTCTTGGAAACACCATATATTTT	CASSQQIDRALGNTIYF	TRBD1	TRBV4-2	few	TRBJ1-3
TGTGCCAGCCGGGCGGGGGGTTGGAATGAGCAGTTCTTC	CASRAGGWNEQFF	TRBD2	TRBV3-1	few	TRBJ2-1
TGCAGCGTTGAGAACAGGGTATTTTTAGGAGTGGGTTCCTACGAGCAGTACTTC	CSVENRVFLGVGSYEQYF	NA	TRBV29-1	few	TRBJ2-7
TGTGCCAGCAGCTTTTTGACAGCAGATAATGAAAAACTGTTTTTT	CASSFLTADNEKLFF	NA	TRBV5-6	few	TRBJ1-4
TGTGCCAGTAGTGCCAGTCAGGGTACAAGTGCCTCCGAGCAGTACTTC	CASSASQGTSASEQYF	NA	TRBV19	few	TRBJ2-7
TGTGCCAGTAGGTCCCGACAGGGATCTAACAATGAGCAGTTCTTC	CASRSRQGSNNEQFF	TRBD1	TRBV28	NA	TRBJ2-1
TGTGCCAGCAGGGCCCGAGAGACCCAGTACTTC	CASRARETQYF	NA	TRBV12-3/TRBV12-4	many	TRBJ2-5
TGTGCCAGCAGCTTGGACGCGGGCCACAGCTCCTACGAGCAGTACTTC	CASSLDAGHSSYEQYF	NA	TRBV5-4	NA	TRBJ2-7
TGCGCCAGCAACCCGGGACACATACAAGAGACCCAGTACTTC	CASNPGHIQETQYF	NA	TRBV5-1	few	TRBJ2-5
TGTGCCAGCAGTTTTTTTGTTGCTAACAATGAGCAGTTCTTC	CASSFFVANNEQFF	NA	TRBV12-3/TRBV12-4	once	TRBJ2-1
TGTGCCAGCAGTTGGACAGGGGGCACAGATACGCAGTATTTT	CASSWTGGTDTQYF	TRBD1	TRBV12-3/TRBV12-4	many	TRBJ2-3
TGTGCCAGCAGTCCCCGACCCGCTAACACTGAAGCTTTCTTT	CASSPRPANTEAFF	NA	TRBV27	few	TRBJ1-1
TGTGCCAGCAGCTTCCGGACAAGCTCCACTGAAGCTTTCTTT	CASSFRTSSTEAFF	NA	TRBV11-2	few	TRBJ1-1
TGTGCCAGCAGCCCCGGTGCCGGACTAGCGGGAGGGTACCAAGAGACCCAGTACTTC	CASSPGAGLAGGYQETQYF	TRBD2	TRBV11-2	NA	TRBJ2-5
TGCAGCGGACTGGATACCGGGGAGCTGTTTTTT	CSGLDTGELFF	NA	TRBV29-1	few	TRBJ2-2
TGCAGCGTTGAAGATGGATCCCTTAGCACAGATACGCAGTATTTT	CSVEDGSLSTDTQYF	NA	TRBV29-1	few	TRBJ2-3
TGTGCCAGCAGCGATCCTGGGGGGCCCGAGCAGTACTTC	CASSDPGGPEQYF	NA	TRBV7-9	NA	TRBJ2-7
TGCAGCGTTGAAAGAATTGGGGATGAGCAGTTCTTC	CSVERIGDEQFF	NA	TRBV29-1	NA	TRBJ2-1
TGTGCCAGCGAACATTCGGGCCCCGGGGAGCTGTTTTTT	CASEHSGPGELFF	NA	TRBV2	few	TRBJ2-2
TGTGCCAGCAGCCAAGATTGGGTTAGCGGGAGCGTGGAATCCTTC	CASSQDWVSGSVESF	TRBD2	TRBV4-2	many	TRBJ2-7
TGTGCCAGCAGCGTAGGGACTCGCAGCACAGATACGCAGTATTTT	CASSVGTRSTDTQYF	NA	TRBV9	NA	TRBJ2-3
TGCGCCAGCAGCCAAGATCCGACGACAGCCTCCTACGAGCAGTACTTC	CASSQDPTTASYEQYF	NA	TRBV4-1	NA	TRBJ2-7
TGTGCCAGCAGCATCCTCGGACTAGCGGGAGGCCTCACCCAGTACTTC	CASSILGLAGGLTQYF	TRBD2	TRBV5-6	NA	TRBJ2-5
TGTGCCAGCAGCTTTACCCCTGAGTCCGGGGAGCTGTTTTTT	CASSFTPESGELFF	NA	TRBV7-2	NA	TRBJ2-2
TGTGCCAGCAGCTTGAATCCGGGCGGTCTTACCACAGATACGCAGTATTTT	CASSLNPGGLTTDTQYF	NA	TRBV5-5	NA	TRBJ2-3
TGTGCCAGCAGCCACGCGGGACTAGCGCCATACGAGCAGTACTTC	CASSHAGLAPYEQYF	TRBD2	TRBV3-1	few	TRBJ2-7
TGTGCCAGTATTACAGGGGGCGAAATTCCGGCTGGCTACACCTTC	CASITGGEIPAGYTF	TRBD1	TRBV12-3/TRBV12-4	few	TRBJ1-2
TGTGCCACCAGCCGGGACTGGAACGAGCAGTACTTC	CATSRDWNEQYF	NA	TRBV15	few	TRBJ2-7
TGCAGTGCTTTCGGACTAGCGGGAGGGCTGCAAGAGACCCAGTACTTC	CSAFGLAGGLQETQYF	TRBD2	TRBV20-1	few	TRBJ2-5
TGTGCCAGCAGTGCTCGGAGCACAGATACGCAGTATTTT	CASSARSTDTQYF	NA	TRBV6-1	few	TRBJ2-3
TGTGCCACAAGCTCCCAGGGGCATGAGCAGTTCTTC	CATSSQGHEQFF	NA	TRBV24-1	few	TRBJ2-1
TGTGCCAGCAGTTTCGGGACGGAAGGTACCGGGGAGCTGTTTTTT	CASSFGTEGTGELFF	NA	TRBV12-3/TRBV12-4	NA	TRBJ2-2
TGTGCCAGCAGCTCTTCCGGGACCCCGGGCAATCAGCCCCAGCATTTT	CASSSSGTPGNQPQHF	NA	TRBV7-2	NA	TRBJ1-5
TGCGCCAGCAGCTTGCCGGGACTAGCGGGAAGGAATGAGCAGTTCTTC	CASSLPGLAGRNEQFF	TRBD2	TRBV5-1	few	TRBJ2-1
TGTGCCAGCAGTATGGGAAATAATTCACCCCTCCACTTT	CASSMGNNSPLHF	NA	TRBV6-6	NA	TRBJ1-6